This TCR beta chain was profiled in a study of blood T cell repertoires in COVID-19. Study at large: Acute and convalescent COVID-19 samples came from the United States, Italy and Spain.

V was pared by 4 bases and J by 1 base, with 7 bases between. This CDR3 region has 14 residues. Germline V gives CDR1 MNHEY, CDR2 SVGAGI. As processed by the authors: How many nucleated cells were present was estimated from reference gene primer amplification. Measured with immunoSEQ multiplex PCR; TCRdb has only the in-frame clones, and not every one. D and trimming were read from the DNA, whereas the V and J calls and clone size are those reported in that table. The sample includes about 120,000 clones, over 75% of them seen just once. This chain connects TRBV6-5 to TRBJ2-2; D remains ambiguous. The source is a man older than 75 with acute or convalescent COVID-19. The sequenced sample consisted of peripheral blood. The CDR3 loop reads CASSSHMNTGELFF. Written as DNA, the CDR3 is TGTGCCAGCAGTTCACACATGAACACCGGGGAGCTGTTTTTT.